This TCR beta chain was identified during a study of shared clonotypes between healthy human individuals. Per the study methods: Sequence data from immunoSEQ were junction-only and lacked quality scores; consequently, filtering differed. Clones were read by immunoSEQ multiplex PCR, and TCRdb kept only the in-frame ones, dropping some. The D gene and trimming were derived from the DNA, and the V and J assignments and clone size from that table. Of under 300,000 clones in the sample, 65% were seen once. V shed 6 bases and J 4 bases; nucleotides not matched to a gene: 9. CDR1 and CDR2 (germline): SQVTM, ANQGSEA. This CDR3 contains 14 residues. Splitting of CD4+ cells produced CD45RA+ naive and CD45RA-negative memory subsets.

The chain joins TRBV29-1 to TRBJ2-3; 8 bases map to TRBD1. The origin of this receptor is a man aged 25 to 40 in good health. The material sequenced was memory CD4+ T cells sorted from blood. The subset denotes: CD45RA-negative fraction. CDR3 coding DNA: TGCAGCGTCCAAAAAGACAGGGGCGCAGATACGCAGTATTTT. It is translated as CSVQKDRGADTQYF.